This paragraph reports one TCR beta chain. Its antigen is not identified. V dropped 4 bases and J dropped 5 bases, with 20 bases sitting between them. Germline-derived CDR1 and CDR2 are SEHNR and FQNEAQ (reference sequence). CDR3 length: 16 amino acids. This entry is derived from a study of identical twins. Study-level points and caveats: The more abundant beta clonotypes in cord blood had fewer insertions, and memory repertoires did not show this. The study found that models underestimated out-of-frame TCR alpha sharing in monozygotic twins. Weaker excess twin sharing was observed in beta out-of-frame sequences.

TCRdb passed the 5' RACE reads through MiXCR, listing each CDR3 protein once. The sample yields 240,000 or so distinct CDR3 sequences, around 6.6% seen once. Another study also made use of these data, one on yellow fever vaccine responses in identical twins.

The sequencing input was memory (CD45RO+) T cells sorted from blood. V usage is TRBV7-9 and J usage is TRBJ2-5, with D perhaps TRBD1 or TRBD2 (5 bases each). This TCR was recovered from a woman in her late teens or twenties in good health. CDR3 coding DNA: TGTGCCAGCAGCTCTCCTACCGGGGCGTTTGGGGAGACCCAGTACTTC. Translation gives CASSSPTGAFGETQYF.